Listed below are T cell receptor beta chains from one sample, sequenced in a study of blood T cell repertoires in COVID-19. TCRdb keeps only in-frame clones here, not all; method: immunoSEQ multiplex PCR. The table has approximately 350,000 clones, 85% to 90% seen once. The sequenced material came from peripheral blood. These receptors were obtained from a woman in her forties or fifties with COVID-19, enrolled during active disease. Each CDR3 is given with its conserved first and last residue. Fields, in order: CDR3 protein, CDR3 DNA, V gene, clone size, D gene, J gene. D genes are given only for firm matches. Clone sizes are given selectively: once, few, many, or a class where the clone is expanded.

CDR3aa: CSVERISGNTIYF; CDR3nt: TGCAGCGTTGAGAGGATCTCTGGAAACACCATATATTTT; v_gene: TRBV29-1; abundance: NA; d_gene: NA; j_gene: TRBJ1-3
CDR3aa: CASSRLAGYQETQYF; CDR3nt: TGTGCCAGCAGCAGACTAGCGGGGTACCAAGAGACCCAGTACTTC; v_gene: TRBV9; abundance: once; d_gene: TRBD2; j_gene: TRBJ2-5
CDR3aa: CATSDHGQVTDTQYF; CDR3nt: TGTGCCACCAGTGACCACGGACAGGTTACAGATACGCAGTATTTT; v_gene: TRBV24-1; abundance: NA; d_gene: TRBD1; j_gene: TRBJ2-3
CDR3aa: CASSRGSATRFF; CDR3nt: TGTGCCAGCAGCCGAGGGTCCGCTACTCGGTTCTTC; v_gene: TRBV3-1/TRBV3-2; abundance: NA; d_gene: NA; j_gene: TRBJ2-1
CDR3aa: CASRKTGTKTQYF; CDR3nt: TGTGCCAGCCGAAAGACAGGGACGAAGACCCAGTACTTC; v_gene: TRBV5-8; abundance: few; d_gene: TRBD1; j_gene: TRBJ2-5
CDR3aa: CASRGLAVNEQFF; CDR3nt: TGTGCCAGCAGGGGACTAGCGGTCAATGAGCAGTTCTTC; v_gene: TRBV3-1/TRBV3-2; abundance: NA; d_gene: TRBD2; j_gene: TRBJ2-1
CDR3aa: CASRQGGYTF; CDR3nt: TGTGCCAGCAGACAGGGTGGCTACACCTTC; v_gene: TRBV2; abundance: NA; d_gene: NA; j_gene: TRBJ1-2
CDR3aa: CASPLIPTVGDEQYF; CDR3nt: TGTGCCAGCCCCCTCATCCCGACGGTTGGAGACGAGCAGTACTTC; v_gene: TRBV14; abundance: NA; d_gene: NA; j_gene: TRBJ2-7
CDR3aa: CASNFQGSPLHF; CDR3nt: TGTGCCAGCAATTTCCAGGGGTCACCCCTCCACTTT; v_gene: TRBV6-5; abundance: NA; d_gene: NA; j_gene: TRBJ1-6
CDR3aa: CASSETGGTEAFF; CDR3nt: TGCGCCAGCAGCGAGACAGGGGGCACTGAAGCTTTCTTT; v_gene: TRBV5-1; abundance: NA; d_gene: TRBD1; j_gene: TRBJ1-1
CDR3aa: CASRSGGSDYGYTF; CDR3nt: TGTGCCAGCAGATCAGGGGGGAGTGACTATGGCTACACCTTC; v_gene: TRBV6-5; abundance: NA; d_gene: TRBD1; j_gene: TRBJ1-2
CDR3aa: CASSPQGYNEQFF; CDR3nt: TGTGCCAGCAGCCCACAGGGATATAATGAGCAGTTCTTC; v_gene: TRBV7-8; abundance: NA; d_gene: NA; j_gene: TRBJ2-1
CDR3aa: CSASRSLAGAHEQFF; CDR3nt: TGCAGTGCCAGTCGCAGTCTAGCGGGAGCACATGAGCAGTTCTTC; v_gene: TRBV20-1; abundance: few; d_gene: TRBD2; j_gene: TRBJ2-1
CDR3aa: CASSLYGTASTDTQYF; CDR3nt: TGTGCCAGCAGCTTATATGGGACAGCGAGCACAGATACGCAGTATTTT; v_gene: TRBV7-8; abundance: NA; d_gene: TRBD1; j_gene: TRBJ2-3
CDR3aa: CASSGNRGLANTGELFF; CDR3nt: TGTGCCAGCAGTGGAAACAGGGGTCTCGCGAACACCGGGGAGCTGTTTTTT; v_gene: TRBV6-1; abundance: few; d_gene: TRBD1; j_gene: TRBJ2-2
CDR3aa: CSARTASNQPQHF; CDR3nt: TGCAGCGCGAGGACAGCAAGCAATCAGCCCCAGCATTTT; v_gene: TRBV29-1; abundance: NA; d_gene: NA; j_gene: TRBJ1-5
CDR3aa: CASSLPENTEAFF; CDR3nt: TGTGCCAGCAGCCTTCCAGAGAACACTGAAGCTTTCTTT; v_gene: TRBV4-2; abundance: NA; d_gene: NA; j_gene: TRBJ1-1
CDR3aa: CAISDSQGYGYTF; CDR3nt: TGTGCCATCAGTGATTCTCAGGGCTATGGCTACACCTTC; v_gene: TRBV10-3; abundance: NA; d_gene: NA; j_gene: TRBJ1-2
CDR3aa: CASTALSGGRNEQFF; CDR3nt: TGTGCCAGCACCGCGCTTAGCGGGGGAAGGAATGAGCAGTTCTTC; v_gene: TRBV5-6; abundance: NA; d_gene: TRBD2; j_gene: TRBJ2-1
CDR3aa: CASSLGTGVGNEAFF; CDR3nt: TGCGCCAGCAGCTTGGGGACAGGGGTGGGGAATGAAGCTTTCTTT; v_gene: TRBV5-1; abundance: NA; d_gene: TRBD1; j_gene: TRBJ1-1
CDR3aa: CASMEAGGNTGELFF; CDR3nt: TGTGCCAGCATGGAAGCAGGGGGGAACACCGGGGAGCTGTTTTTT; v_gene: TRBV3-1/TRBV3-2; abundance: NA; d_gene: TRBD1; j_gene: TRBJ2-2
CDR3aa: CAILDRADRIEGIVCEKLFF; CDR3nt: TGCGCCATCTTGGACAGGGCCGATCGAATCGAAGGGATCGTCTGTGAAAAACTGTTTTTT; v_gene: TRBV10-1; abundance: NA; d_gene: TRBD1; j_gene: TRBJ1-4
CDR3aa: CASSPQKLAGQALYEQYF; CDR3nt: TGTGCCAGCTCACCACAAAAGCTGGCCGGACAGGCTTTGTACGAGCAGTACTTC; v_gene: TRBV18; abundance: NA; d_gene: TRBD1; j_gene: TRBJ2-7
CDR3aa: CASSGPPAGGSVTLGYEQYF; CDR3nt: TGTGCCAGCAGCGGCCCCCCAGCGGGAGGGTCTGTAACCCTAGGCTACGAGCAGTACTTC; v_gene: TRBV9; abundance: once; d_gene: TRBD2; j_gene: TRBJ2-7